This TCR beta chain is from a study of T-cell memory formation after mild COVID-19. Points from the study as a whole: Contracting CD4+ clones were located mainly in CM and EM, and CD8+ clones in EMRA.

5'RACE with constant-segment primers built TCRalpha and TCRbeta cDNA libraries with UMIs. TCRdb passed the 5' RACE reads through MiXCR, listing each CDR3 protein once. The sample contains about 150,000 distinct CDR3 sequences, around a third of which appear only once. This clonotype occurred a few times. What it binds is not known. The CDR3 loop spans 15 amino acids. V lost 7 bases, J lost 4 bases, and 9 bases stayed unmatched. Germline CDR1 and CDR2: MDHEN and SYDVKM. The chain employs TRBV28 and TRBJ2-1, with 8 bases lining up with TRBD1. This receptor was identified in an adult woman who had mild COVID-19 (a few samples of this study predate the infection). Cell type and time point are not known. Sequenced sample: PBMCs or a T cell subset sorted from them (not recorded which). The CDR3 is CASTPLDRGYNEQFF. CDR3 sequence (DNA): TGTGCCAGCACGCCCCTAGACAGGGGATACAATGAGCAGTTCTTC.